Each of the 27 T cell receptor beta chains below was sequenced from the same sample in a study of cytomegalovirus exposure and HLA in healthy donors. The primer mix had 60 Vbeta and 13 Jbeta primers. The protocol was immunoSEQ multiplex PCR, while the TCRdb copy is restricted to in-frame clones and leaves out a portion. The table shows 100,000 to 150,000 clones, with 75% to 85% occurring only once. Sequencing input: PBMCs. These receptors were taken from a man aged 30 to 45 in good health and CMV-seropositive.

CDR3 amino acids: CASTDINSPLHF. The CDR3 nucleotides are TGCGCCAGCACGGACATCAATTCACCCCTCCACTTT. V is TRBV5-1 and J is TRBJ1-6; tentative D call: TRBD1 (5 bases). Germline lookup yields CDR1 SGHRS and CDR2 YFSETQ. This CDR3 spans 12 amino acids. V lost 6 bases and J lost 7, with 8 bases in between.

The chain uses TRBV7-8 and TRBJ1-5; D is unresolved. Germline V gives CDR1 SGHVS, CDR2 FQNEAQ. Trimming took 4 bases from V and 2 from J, leaving 12 bases between them. The CDR3 has 15 amino acids. The CDR3: CASSSFLSGNQPQHF. The DNA for the CDR3 is TGTGCCAGCAGCTCTTTCCTGAGCGGCAATCAGCCCCAGCATTTT.

The chain combines TRBV5-6 with TRBJ1-1; 8 bases agree with TRBD1. With 5 bases clipped from V and 4 bases from J, the junction kept 4 bases outside the gene matches. The CDR3 loop spans 13 amino acids. The germline V gene encodes CDR1 SGHDT and CDR2 YYEEEE. DNA of the CDR3: TGTGCCAGCAGAACAGGGGGGGCCACTGAAGCTTTCTTT. Protein product: CASRTGGATEAFF.

This clone was observed a single time. The gene calls are TRBV18 and TRBJ2-1, with D possibly matching TRBD1 (6 bases). In germline, CDR1 is KGHSH, CDR2 LQKENI. This CDR3 has 16 amino acids. Trimming took 3 bases from V and 7 from J, leaving 19 bases between them. The CDR3 sequence is CASSPTRGQQSNEQFF. The CDR3 bases are TGTGCCAGCTCACCGACACGAGGACAGCAATCAAATGAGCAGTTCTTC.

This sequence joins TRBV30 and TRBJ2-3, with TRBD1 identical over 8 bases. V lost 8 bases and J lost 4; bases outside the gene matches: 14. The germline V gene has CDR1 GTSNPN and CDR2 SVGIG (reference sequence). CDR3 length: 15 amino acids. CDR3 residues: CAGGTGGPWADTQYF. The DNA for the CDR3 is TGTGCCGGTGGAACAGGGGGGCCCTGGGCAGATACGCAGTATTTT.

Comment on this clone: Other DNA variants within this sample encode the same CDR3. The V and J genes are TRBV27 and TRBJ1-1; D unclear. Germline CDR1 is MNHEY and CDR2 is SMNVEV (reference sequence). The CDR3 totals 13 residues. Trimming took off 2 bases at V and 1 base at J, with 5 bases between the two ends. The CDR3 bases are TGTGCCAGCAGTTTACCAGGGAACACTGAAGCTTTCTTT. Its translation: CASSLPGNTEAFF.

Here the CDR3 reads CASSPVGQGKTGANVLTF. DNA of the CDR3: TGCGCCAGCAGCCCAGTGGGACAGGGGAAAACTGGGGCCAACGTCCTGACTTTC. The chain uses TRBV4-1 and TRBJ2-6; the match to TRBD1 covers 10 bases. V shed 4 bases, J shed 2 bases, and the junction held 8 bases outside the gene matches. Germline CDR1 reads MGHRA; CDR2 reads YSYEKL. The CDR3 loop spans 18 amino acids.

The chain links TRBV7-9 to TRBJ1-5, with 9 positions matching TRBD1. Per the germline V gene, CDR1 is SEHNR and CDR2 is FQNEAQ (reference sequence). The CDR3 contains 16 residues. After removal of 3 bases from V and 5 bases from J, the junction contained 8 bases not matched to a gene. This CDR3 is CASSFKRTGEDQPQHF. The CDR3 DNA reads TGTGCCAGCAGCTTTAAAAGGACAGGGGAGGATCAGCCCCAGCATTTT.

With respect to this clone: The final CDR3 position lacks the conserved phenylalanine or tryptophan, pointing to a likely read error. Because the CDR3's place on the DNA is in doubt, the DNA is left out and the CDR3 is given as listed by TCRdb. The CDR3 loop is CASSTGQGKAPLI. V and J are TRBV7-2 and TRBJ1-2; TRBD1, the D gene given by the table, was not confirmed from the DNA. From germline, CDR1 is SGHTA and CDR2 FQGNSA. Ends included, the CDR3 has 13 residues.

CDR3: CASSSQQKSGQGRGYTF. CDR3 DNA: TGTGCCAGCAGTTCCCAACAGAAGAGTGGACAGGGCCGGGGCTACACCTTC. V is TRBV27 and J is TRBJ1-2; 8 bases are a match to TRBD1. This CDR3 is 17 amino acids long. The trim removed 4 bases at V and 8 bases at J, leaving 18 bases unmatched. In germline, CDR1 is MNHEY, CDR2 SMNVEV (reference sequence).

This clone was observed once. V gene TRBV12-5 combines with J gene TRBJ1-6, with TRBD1 identical over 12 bases. CDR3 length: 22 residues. The ends lost 2 bases at V and 7 bases at J; junction bases unmatched: 21. CDR1 and CDR2 (germline): LGHNT, FRNRAP. CDR3 protein: CASGLTVLTGTGGEGRNSPLHF. Written as DNA, the CDR3 is TGTGCTAGTGGTTTGACCGTACTTACCGGGACAGGGGGCGAAGGTAGGAATTCACCCCTCCACTTT.

CDR3 DNA: TGTGCCAGCAGCTTAGGGGCAGGGCAAGGCGAGCAGTACTTC. Its translation is CASSLGAGQGEQYF. The V and J genes are TRBV7-9 and TRBJ2-7, with D tentatively TRBD1 (5 bases). Deletions cut 1 base from V and 6 bases from J, with 13 bases between. Germline V gene lookup returns CDR1 SEHNR and CDR2 FQNEAQ (reference sequence). This CDR3 region has 14 residues.

The chain joins TRBV10-1 to TRBJ1-2; D perhaps matches TRBD1 (5 bases). The V gene's germline CDR1 is WNHNN and CDR2 SYGVQD (reference sequence). The ends were cut back, 3 bases at V and 4 bases at J, with 9 bases in the middle. CDR3 length: 13 amino acids. The CDR3 loop reads CASSDPGSYGYTF. The DNA for the CDR3 is TGCGCCAGCAGTGACCCAGGGTCCTATGGCTACACCTTC.

This chain links TRBV7-8 with TRBJ1-1, with a weak D call TRBD1 (5 bases). V shed 5 bases and J shed 3 bases, with 10 bases lying between them. The germline V gene has CDR1 SGHVS and CDR2 FQNEAQ. The CDR3 has 13 residues. CDR3 DNA: TGTGCCAGCAGCCCCACAGGAGACACTGAAGCTTTCTTT. Amino acids: CASSPTGDTEAFF.

This chain joins TRBV6-1 and TRBJ2-2, with 8 nucleotides matching TRBD1. J lost 2 bases, V lost 5 bases, and 4 bases had no gene match. From germline, CDR1 is MNHNS and CDR2 SASEGT. This CDR3 comprises 15 residues. CDR3 in DNA: TGTGCCAGCAGTTCAGGGGGCTTCAACACCGGGGAGCTGTTTTTT. The encoded protein is CASSSGGFNTGELFF.

The chain links TRBV7-3 to TRBJ1-5, with unresolved D. Trimming took off 4 bases at V and 4 bases at J, with 11 bases between the two ends. The CDR3 has 14 amino acids. The V gene's germline CDR1 is SGHTA and CDR2 FQGTGA. The CDR3 region has the DNA TGTGCCAGCAGCTCCTCGGGTGGTAATCAGCCCCAGCATTTT. Its protein is CASSSSGGNQPQHF. The whole variable domain, filled in from reference TRBV7-3 and TRBJ1-5, reads GAGVSQTPSNKVTEKGKYVELRCDPISGHTALYWYRQSLGQGPEFLIYFQGTGAADDSGLPNDRFFAVRPEGSVSTLKIQRTERGDSAVYLCASSSSGGNQPQHFGDGTRLSIL.

The chain combines TRBV7-6 with TRBJ2-5, with a tentative D call TRBD2 (6 bases). Per germline, CDR1 SGHVS and CDR2 FNYEAQ. V was cut by 5 bases and J by 4 bases, with 11 bases left in between. The CDR3 extends over 13 amino acids. CDR3 coding DNA: TGTGCCAGCAGCCTGGGGGGTCGAGAGACCCAGTACTTC. Translated, it gives CASSLGGRETQYF.

This clone has more than one count but fewer than ten. J is TRBJ2-5 and V is TRBV29-1; TRBD2 might be the D (7 bases). Deletions cut 4 bases from V and 5 bases from J, with 11 bases between. The CDR3 runs 12 residues. The V gene's germline CDR1 is SQVTM and CDR2 ANQGSEA. CDR3 in amino acids: CSVGGGPETQYF. CDR3 bases: TGCAGCGTTGGGGGGGGGCCTGAGACCCAGTACTTC.

The rearrangement joins TRBV9 to TRBJ2-6; TRBD1 matches at 7 bases. Germline CDR1 reads SGDLS; CDR2 reads YYNGEE. V trimming: 2 bases; J trimming: 0 bases; junction bases outside the gene matches: 5. The CDR3 has 17 residues. CDR3 in DNA: TGTGCCAGCAGCGTCCGAACAGGGGCCTCTGGGGCCAACGTCCTGACTTTC. It codes for CASSVRTGASGANVLTF.

The gene calls are TRBV18 and TRBJ1-6, with D uncertain. Trimming cost V 3 bases and J 8 bases, with 32 bases left between them. The germline V gene has CDR1 KGHSH and CDR2 LQKENI. This CDR3 spans 21 amino acids. CDR3 in amino acids: CASSPGQPGREDVPGDSPLHF. CDR3 DNA: TGTGCCAGCTCACCGGGTCAACCGGGGAGAGAAGACGTCCCCGGAGATTCACCCCTCCACTTT.

V gene TRBV7-6 combines with J gene TRBJ1-5; the D is unclear. The length of the CDR3 is 15 residues. Per germline, CDR1 SGHVS and CDR2 FNYEAQ. Trimming removed 1 base at V and 4 bases at J, with 11 bases between. CDR3 coding DNA: TGTGCCAGCAGCTTAGGCGGTGCGGGGAATCAGCCCCAGCATTTT. It is translated as CASSLGGAGNQPQHF.

This rearrangement joins TRBV7-8 to TRBJ1-5; D is perhaps TRBD1 (6 bases). Trimming took 4 bases from V and 6 from J, leaving 13 bases between them. The CDR3 is 14 residues long. Germline assignment: CDR1 SGHVS and CDR2 FQNEAQ. In DNA, the CDR3 is TGTGCCAGCAGCTCAGGGGTAGGTTTTCAGCCCCAGCATTTT. Translated, it gives CASSSGVGFQPQHF.

The CDR3 sequence: CASRSTGELFF. The CDR3 DNA is TGTGCCAGCAGATCTACCGGGGAGCTGTTTTTT. J is TRBJ2-2 and V is TRBV5-8; D remains ambiguous. Trimming took off 5 bases at V and 5 bases at J, with 4 bases between the two ends. The CDR3 is 11 amino acids. Germline CDR1 is SGHTS and CDR2 is YDEGEE.

The chain has TRBV10-3 and TRBJ2-3, with a possible D match to TRBD2 (5 bases). The ends were cut back, 7 bases at V and 1 base at J, with 12 bases in the middle. Per the germline V gene, CDR1 is ENHRY and CDR2 is SYGVKD. The CDR3 sequence is 14 residues long. The CDR3 sequence is CAIKLSGGTDTQYF. The CDR3 region has the DNA TGTGCCATCAAGTTAAGCGGAGGCACAGATACGCAGTATTTT.

The chain combines TRBV20-1 with TRBJ1-1, with unresolved D. CDR1 and CDR2 from the germline V gene are DFQATT and SNEGSKA (reference sequence). The CDR3 runs 11 residues. Trimming stripped 5 bases from V and 8 bases from J, with 12 bases between. The CDR3 loop is CSARPEKEAFF. In DNA form, the CDR3 reads TGCAGTGCTCGCCCAGAAAAAGAAGCTTTCTTT.

This chain links TRBV5-1 with TRBJ2-2, with D hard to call. Germline V gives CDR1 SGHRS, CDR2 YFSETQ. The CDR3 length is 16 residues. The germline V and J ends were trimmed by 0 bases and 2 bases, with 11 bases remaining between them. CDR3 coding DNA: TGCGCCAGCAGCTTGGGCGTGGTGGTTAACACCGGGGAGCTGTTTTTT. Amino acid sequence: CASSLGVVVNTGELFF. The full variable domain, completed using reference TRBV5-1 and TRBJ2-2, is KAGVTQTPRYLIKTRGQQVTLSCSPISGHRSVSWYQQTPGQGLQFLFEYFSETQRNKGNFPGRFSGRQFSNSRSEMNVSTLELGDSALYLCASSLGVVVNTGELFFGEGSRLTVL.

J is TRBJ2-7 and V is TRBV27; D gene uncertain. Trimming removed 5 bases at V and 4 bases at J, with 18 bases between. The germline gives CDR1 MNHEY, CDR2 SMNVEV (reference sequence). This CDR3 spans 15 amino acids. CDR3 coding DNA: TGTGCCAGCAGTCCATTTTTTTCAGCGAAATACGAGCAGTACTTC. Translated: CASSPFFSAKYEQYF.